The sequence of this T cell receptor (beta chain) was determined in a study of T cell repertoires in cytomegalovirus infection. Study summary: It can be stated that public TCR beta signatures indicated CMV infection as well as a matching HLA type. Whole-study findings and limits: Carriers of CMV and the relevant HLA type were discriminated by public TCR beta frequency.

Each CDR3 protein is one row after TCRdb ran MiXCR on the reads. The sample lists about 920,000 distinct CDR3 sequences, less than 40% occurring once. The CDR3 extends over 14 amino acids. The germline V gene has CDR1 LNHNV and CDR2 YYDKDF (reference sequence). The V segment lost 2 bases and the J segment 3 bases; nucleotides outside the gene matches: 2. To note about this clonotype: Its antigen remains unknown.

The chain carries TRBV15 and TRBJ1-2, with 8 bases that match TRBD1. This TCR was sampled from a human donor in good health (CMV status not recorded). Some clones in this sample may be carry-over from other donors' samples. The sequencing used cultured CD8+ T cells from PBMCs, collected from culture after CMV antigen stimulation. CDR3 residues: CATSRSGQDYGYTF. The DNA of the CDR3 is TGTGCCACCAGCAGATCGGGACAGGACTATGGCTACACCTTC.